This T cell receptor beta chain was retrieved from a study of T cells after yellow fever vaccination. V was clipped by 4 bases and J by 5 bases; unmatched bases: 2. The CDR3 is 13 amino acids. The germline CDR1 and CDR2 sequences are SGHTA and FQGTGA. One entry per CDR3 protein results from TCRdb running MiXCR on the 5' RACE reads. The sample includes more than 9,500 distinct CDR3 sequences, about 5.8% of them seen just once. This clonotype was detected many times. V is TRBV7-3 and J is TRBJ1-5; the match to TRBD1 covers 7 bases. Sequencing used PBMCs, either bulk or a sorted T-cell subset (CD4+, CD8+, memory, or dextramer-sorted; not recorded which), obtained on the day of the yellow fever booster vaccination. The receptor was derived from a man under 40 who received the YFV17D yellow fever vaccine. The CDR3 sequence is CASSSDRDQPQHF. CDR3 DNA: TGTGCCAGCAGCTCCGACAGGGATCAGCCCCAGCATTTT.